The 18 T cell receptor beta chains given below trace back to one sample, sequenced in a study of tissue T cells after allogeneic stem cell transplantation. Time point in this sample: mouse harvest day 7 after allogeneic transplant. The graft held 10^6 splenic CD5+ T cells and 10^7 T-cell-depleted bone marrow cells. Assay: immunoSEQ multiplex PCR; the TCRdb copy retains only in-frame clones and omits some. The table has thousands of clones, 55% to 60% seen once. The source material was spleen. The receptor source for this set is a female BALB/c mouse given C57BL/6 T cells with graft-versus-host disease after an allogeneic hematopoietic cell transplant.

Concerning this clone: Each gene name is a mouse one. The read stops 1 residue short of the end of the CDR3; the missing end is completed from the germline J gene. The rearrangement joins TRBV1 to TRBJ2-2, with D uncertain. V was pared by 0 bases and J by 0 bases, with 5 bases between. This CDR3 comprises 15 residues. CDR1 and CDR2 (germline): NSQYPW, LRSPGD (reference sequence). The CDR3 loop is CTCSADTTNTGQLYF. Partial CDR3 DNA: TGCACCTGCAGTGCAGACACAACAAACACCGGGCAGCTCTAC.

A note on this clone: Gene names and germline refer to mouse. The read finishes 1 residue shy of the CDR3 end, and the germline J gene is used to complete it. The V call is TRBV3, the J call TRBJ1-2; D remains unclear. The CDR3 sequence is 13 residues long. The V and J ends lost 4 bases and 0 bases respectively, with 6 bases between them. Germline CDR1 reads SNHLY; CDR2 reads FYNGKV (reference sequence). The part of the CDR3 DNA that was read is TGTGCCAGCAGCTCCACAGCAAACTCCGACTACACC. Residues: CASSSTANSDYT. The complete CDR3 protein is CASSSTANSDYTF. Together with reference TRBV3 and TRBJ1-2, the CDR3 gives the full variable domain: GPKVLQIPSHQIIDMGQMVTLNCDPVSNHLYFYWYKQILGQQMEFLVNFYNGKVMEKSKLFKDQFSVERPDGSYFTLKIQPTALEDSAVYFCASSSTANSDYTFGSGTRLLVI.

In this sample, this clone turned up once. Mouse germline and gene names are used. The read finishes 1 residue shy of the CDR3 end, and the germline J gene is used to complete it. This sequence joins TRBV17 and TRBJ2-3, with TRBD2 matching over 10 bases. V shed 2 bases, J shed 5 bases, and the junction held 4 bases outside the gene matches. Germline lookup yields CDR1 MNHDT and CDR2 YYDKIL. This CDR3 has 15 residues. Here the CDR3 reads CASSRRLGGVETLYF. CDR3 bases read: TGTGCTAGCAGTAGACGACTGGGGGGAGTAGAAACGCTGTAT.

The table lists this clone with a count of one. The listed genes are named as in mouse. The read ends 1 residue shy of where the CDR3 ends; the end is completed using the germline J gene. The rearrangement joins TRBV17 to TRBJ2-1; 8 bases fit TRBD2. The CDR3 has 15 amino acids. V gave up 0 bases and J gave up 6 bases; unmatched junction bases: 4. Looked up from germline, CDR1 is MNHDT and CDR2 is YYDKIL. CDR3: CASSRDPGGLAEQFF. The sequenced CDR3 bases are TGTGCTAGCAGTAGAGATCCTGGGGGGCTTGCTGAGCAGTTC.

In its sample, this clone is hyperexpanded. The germline and genes are mouse ones. The read comes to an end 1 residue before the CDR3 does, leaving the germline J gene to fill in the end. Additional DNA sequences in this sample encode the identical CDR3. This chain connects TRBV13-2 to TRBJ1-1; D gene ambiguous. There are 14 residues in the CDR3. Trimming cost V 0 bases and J 0 bases, with 6 bases left between them. CDR1 and CDR2 (germline): NNHNN, SYGAGS (reference sequence). CDR3 DNA, as far as it was read: TGTGCCAGCGGTGATGCTGGGCCAAACACAGAAGTCTTC. Protein product: CASGDAGPNTEVF. The whole CDR3 protein reads CASGDAGPNTEVFF.

This clone occurred a few times. Gene and germline names: mouse. The observed sequence ends 1 residue before the CDR3 terminus, with the missing tail filled in from the germline J gene. This chain connects TRBV3 to TRBJ2-7; the match to TRBD2 covers 9 bases. The junction had 4 bases not matched to a gene; V was cut back by 4 bases and J by 0 bases. Looked up from germline, CDR1 is SNHLY and CDR2 is FYNGKV (reference sequence). The CDR3 is 15 residues long. The covered CDR3 bases are TGTGCCAGCAGCTCAGGACTGGGGAGCTCCTATGAACAGTAC. Encoded protein: CASSSGLGSSYEQY. The whole CDR3 protein is CASSSGLGSSYEQYF. Full variable domain (missing parts from reference TRBV3 and TRBJ2-7): GPKVLQIPSHQIIDMGQMVTLNCDPVSNHLYFYWYKQILGQQMEFLVNFYNGKVMEKSKLFKDQFSVERPDGSYFTLKIQPTALEDSAVYFCASSSGLGSSYEQYFGPGTRLTVL.

As regards this clone: Genes and germline come from the mouse. Read coverage stops 1 residue before the CDR3 terminus; the germline J gene supplies the remainder. The chain uses TRBV26 and TRBJ2-4; the D gene is possibly TRBD1 (5 bases). Germline V gene data show CDR1 as KGHPV and CDR2 as FQNQEV (reference sequence). This CDR3 comprises 13 residues. V was cut by 2 bases and J by 2 bases, with 5 bases left in between. The CDR3 here is CASSLGHQNTLYF. Incomplete CDR3 DNA: TGTGCCAGCAGTCTGGGACATCAAAACACCTTGTAC.

On this clone itself: Each gene name is a mouse one. The read comes to an end 1 residue before the CDR3 does, leaving the germline J gene to fill in the end. The V and J genes are TRBV29 and TRBJ2-7, with TRBD2 matching over 7 bases. The V gene's germline CDR1 is MSHET and CDR2 SYDVDS. V was clipped by 5 bases and J by 4 bases; unmatched bases: 8. The CDR3 consists of 14 residues. The sequenced CDR3 bases are TGTGCTAGCAGTACCGGGACTGAGGCTTATGAACAGTAC. This codes for CASSTGTEAYEQY. The full CDR3 reads CASSTGTEAYEQYF.

Concerning this clone: Gene names denote mouse genes. The read comes to an end 1 residue before the CDR3 does, leaving the germline J gene to fill in the end. J is TRBJ2-7 and V is TRBV15; D gene unclear. There are 14 residues in the CDR3. CDR1 and CDR2 from the germline V gene are SGHND and FRSKSL. V was cut by 0 bases and J by 4 bases, with 10 bases left in between. CDR3 DNA (partial): TGTGCCAGCAGTTTAGCGAGCGACAAATATGAACAGTAC. It yields the protein CASSLASDKYEQY. The full-length CDR3 reads as CASSLASDKYEQYF. Together with reference TRBV15 and TRBJ2-7, the CDR3 gives the full variable domain: DAGVTQTPRHEVAEKGQTIILKCEPVSGHNDLFWYRQTKIQGLELLSYFRSKSLMEDGGAFKDRFKAEMLNSSFSTLKIQPTEPKDSAVYLCASSLASDKYEQYFGPGTRLTVL.

Regarding this clone: The listed genes are named as in mouse. The CDR3 here is CASSLRDTQYF. The part of the CDR3 DNA that was read is TGTGCCAGCAGTCTAAGAGACACCCAGTAC. This rearrangement joins TRBV26 to TRBJ2-5; D not resolved. The read ends 1 residue early relative to the CDR3; the germline J gene fills the gap. The germline CDR1 and CDR2 sequences are KGHPV and FQNQEV (reference sequence). V shed 3 bases and J shed 5 bases, with 3 bases lying between them. There are 11 residues in the CDR3.

Only one count was recorded for this clone. Mouse names are used for the genes. The read terminates 1 residue ahead of where the CDR3 ends, so the germline J gene completes it. V usage is TRBV31 and J usage is TRBJ1-1; D is unresolved. The germline V and J ends were trimmed by 0 bases and 0 bases, with 8 bases remaining between them. The CDR3 contains 14 residues. Germline values: CDR1 GKSSPN, CDR2 SITVG. CDR3 residues: CAWSLVGANTEVFF. The DNA read from the CDR3 is TGTGCCTGGAGTCTAGTAGGAGCAAACACAGAAGTCTTC.

Remarks on this clone: Each gene name is a mouse one. The read ends 1 residue shy of where the CDR3 ends; the end is completed using the germline J gene. This chain links TRBV16 with TRBJ2-5; D uncertain. The CDR3 totals 13 residues. Germline V gives CDR1 SGHSA, CDR2 FRNQAP. V dropped 1 base and J dropped 5 bases, with 7 bases sitting between them. The CDR3 sequence: CASSLGGGDTQYF. Incomplete CDR3 DNA: TGTGCAAGCAGCTTAGGAGGAGGAGACACCCAGTAC. Drawing the rest from reference TRBV16 and TRBJ2-5, the complete variable domain is NAGVIQTPRHKVTGKGQEATLWCEPISGHSAVFWYRQTIVQGLEFLTYFRNQAPIDDSGMPKERFSAQMPNQSHSTLKIQSTQPQDSAVYLCASSLGGGDTQYFGPGTRLLVL.

With respect to this clone: Any gene name here is a mouse gene name. With the read ending 1 residue before the CDR3 end, the germline J gene is used to fill in that end. The genes are TRBV15 and TRBJ1-3; TRBD1 might be the D (6 bases). V was pared by 4 bases and J by 0 bases, with 10 bases between. The CDR3 loop spans 15 amino acids. Per the germline V gene, CDR1 is SGHND and CDR2 is FRSKSL. The CDR3 here is CASSSGQSSGNTLYF. The DNA read from the CDR3 is TGTGCCAGCAGTTCAGGACAGAGTTCTGGAAATACGCTCTAT.

On this clone itself: Genes here carry mouse names. The read finishes 1 residue shy of the CDR3 end, and the germline J gene is used to complete it. V and J are TRBV13-2 and TRBJ2-5; D not resolved. Trimming stripped 3 bases from V and 0 bases from J, with 5 bases between. The CDR3 is made up of 13 amino acids. Germline V lookup: CDR1 NNHNN, CDR2 SYGAGS (reference sequence). Incomplete CDR3 DNA: TGTGCCAGCGGTGGCAATAACCAAGACACCCAGTAC. This translates into CASGGNNQDTQY. The full CDR3 reads CASGGNNQDTQYF.

Comments on this clone: Gene names and germline match the mouse. The CDR3 goes on 1 residue after the read ends, and that part is filled in from the germline J gene. This chain connects TRBV5 to TRBJ2-2; TRBD1 is a possible D gene (5 bases). The germline V gene encodes CDR1 LGHNA and CDR2 YNLKQL (reference sequence). The V gene lost 0 bases and the J gene lost 2 bases, with 10 bases spanning the gap. The CDR3 sequence is 16 residues long. This CDR3 reads CASSQDETANTGQLYF. The part of the CDR3 DNA that was read is TGTGCCAGCAGCCAAGATGAGACAGCGAACACCGGGCAGCTCTAC.

Points on this clone: Germline and genes: mouse. The read falls 1 residue short of the CDR3 end, and the missing part is taken from the germline J gene. This sequence joins TRBV13-1 and TRBJ1-4; 8 bases match TRBD1. CDR1 is NSHNY, CDR2 SYGAGN, per germline. This CDR3 has 15 residues. The junction had 4 bases not matched to a gene; V was cut back by 1 base and J by 5 bases. The CDR3 bases that were read are TGTGCCAGCAGTGATCTGCGGACAGGGAACGAAAGATTATTT. Translated, it gives CASSDLRTGNERLF. The full CDR3 is CASSDLRTGNERLFF.

As for this clone: All gene names here are mouse names. The CDR3 end lies 1 residue beyond the end of the read and is filled in from the germline J gene. The chain employs TRBV26 and TRBJ2-5, with D unclear. The CDR3 consists of 14 residues. V was shortened by 6 bases and J by 5 bases, with 15 bases between the two germline ends. Germline V gives CDR1 KGHPV, CDR2 FQNQEV (reference sequence). CDR3 amino acids: CASSPPRGGDTQYF. Partial CDR3 DNA: TGTGCCAGCAGCCCCCCCCGCGGCGGAGACACCCAGTAC.

Comments on this clone: The gene symbols are mouse symbols. The read finishes 1 residue shy of the CDR3 end, and the germline J gene is used to complete it. The rearrangement joins TRBV1 to TRBJ2-5; 12 nucleotides line up with TRBD2. Germline trimming cut 0 bases from V and 2 bases from J; bases unmatched to any gene: 3. CDR1 is NSQYPW, CDR2 LRSPGD, per germline (reference sequence). This CDR3 has 17 residues. CDR3 sequence reads: CTCSAETDWGGQDTQYF. The part of the CDR3 DNA that was read is TGCACCTGCAGTGCAGAGACGGACTGGGGGGGCCAAGACACCCAGTAC.